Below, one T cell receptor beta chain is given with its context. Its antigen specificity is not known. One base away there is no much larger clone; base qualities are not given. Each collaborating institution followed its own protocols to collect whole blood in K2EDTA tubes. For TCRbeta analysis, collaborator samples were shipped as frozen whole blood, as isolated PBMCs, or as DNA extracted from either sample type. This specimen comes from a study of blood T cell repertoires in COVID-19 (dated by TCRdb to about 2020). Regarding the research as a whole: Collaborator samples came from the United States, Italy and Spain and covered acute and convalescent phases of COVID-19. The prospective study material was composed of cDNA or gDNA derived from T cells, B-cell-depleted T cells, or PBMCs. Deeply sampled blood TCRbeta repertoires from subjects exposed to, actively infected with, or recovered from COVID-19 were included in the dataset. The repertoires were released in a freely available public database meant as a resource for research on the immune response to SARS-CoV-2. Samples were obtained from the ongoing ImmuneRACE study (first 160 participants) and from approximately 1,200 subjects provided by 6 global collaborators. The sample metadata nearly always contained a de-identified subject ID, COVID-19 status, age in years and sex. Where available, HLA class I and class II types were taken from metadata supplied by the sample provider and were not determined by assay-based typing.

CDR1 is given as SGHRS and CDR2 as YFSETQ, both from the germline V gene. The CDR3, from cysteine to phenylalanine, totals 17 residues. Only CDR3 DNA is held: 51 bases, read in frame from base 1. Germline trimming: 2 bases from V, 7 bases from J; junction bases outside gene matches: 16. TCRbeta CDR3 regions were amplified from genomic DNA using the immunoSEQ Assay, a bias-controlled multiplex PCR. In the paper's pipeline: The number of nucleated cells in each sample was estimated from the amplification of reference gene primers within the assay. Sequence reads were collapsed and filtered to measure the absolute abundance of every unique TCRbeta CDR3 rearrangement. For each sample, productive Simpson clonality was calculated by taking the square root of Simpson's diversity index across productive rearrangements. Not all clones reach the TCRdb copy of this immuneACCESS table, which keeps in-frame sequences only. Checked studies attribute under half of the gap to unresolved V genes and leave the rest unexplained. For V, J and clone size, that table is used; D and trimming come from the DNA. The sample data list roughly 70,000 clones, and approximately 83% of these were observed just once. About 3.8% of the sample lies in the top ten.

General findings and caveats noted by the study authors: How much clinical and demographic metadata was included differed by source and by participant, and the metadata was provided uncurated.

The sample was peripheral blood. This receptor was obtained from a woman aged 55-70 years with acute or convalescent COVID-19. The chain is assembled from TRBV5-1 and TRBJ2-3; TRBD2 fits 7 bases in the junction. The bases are TGCGCCAGCAGCTTCGCGGCTAGCGGAGGTCGGGCGAATACGCAGTATTTT. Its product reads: CASSFAASGGRANTQYF.